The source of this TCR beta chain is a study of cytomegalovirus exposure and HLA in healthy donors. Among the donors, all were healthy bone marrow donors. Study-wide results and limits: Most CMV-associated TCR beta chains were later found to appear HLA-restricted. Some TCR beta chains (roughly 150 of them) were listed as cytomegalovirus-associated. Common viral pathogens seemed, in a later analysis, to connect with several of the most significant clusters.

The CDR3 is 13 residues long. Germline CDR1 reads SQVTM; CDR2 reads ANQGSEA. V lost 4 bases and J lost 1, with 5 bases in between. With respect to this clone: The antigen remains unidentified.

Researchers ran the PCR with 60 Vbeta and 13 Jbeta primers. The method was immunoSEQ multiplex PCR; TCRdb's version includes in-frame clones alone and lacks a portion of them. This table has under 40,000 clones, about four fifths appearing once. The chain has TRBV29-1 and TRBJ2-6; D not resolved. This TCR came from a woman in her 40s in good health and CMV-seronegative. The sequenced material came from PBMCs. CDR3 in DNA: TGCAGCGTTGGAGTGTCTGGGGCCAACGTCCTGACTTTC. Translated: CSVGVSGANVLTF.